This T cell receptor (beta chain) is drawn from a study of blood T cell repertoires in COVID-19. Study-level background: Donors in the United States, Italy and Spain gave samples during acute or convalescent COVID-19. T cells, B-cell-depleted T cells, or PBMCs supplied cDNA or gDNA.

In Seattle, patients joined the study during active infection and were tracked longitudinally. The authors' processing: Reference gene primers were amplified, and this amplification served to estimate nucleated cell counts. Sequencing was performed with immunoSEQ multiplex PCR; in TCRdb, only in-frame clones are kept and a portion is missing. V, J and clone size were drawn from that table, and D and trimming were deduced from the DNA. The sample yields roughly 410,000 clones, 70% to 90% seen once. CDR1 is SGHRS, CDR2 YFSETQ, per germline. Trimming at V came to 4 bases and at J to 6 bases, leaving 17 bases not matched to a gene. The CDR3 has 17 amino acids.

This chain joins TRBV5-1 and TRBJ2-3; 7 nucleotides match TRBD1. The origin of this receptor is a woman in her sixties with COVID-19, enrolled during active disease. Material: peripheral blood. The CDR3 loop is CASSPNPTGSTLDTQYF. DNA of the CDR3: TGCGCCAGCAGCCCAAACCCGACAGGGAGCACGTTGGATACGCAGTATTTT.